This T cell receptor beta chain was captured by sequencing in a study of T cell responses to AZD1222 COVID-19 vaccine. Study-level results: Most donors were white British and more were female, and clonal diversity was possibly underestimated. Rises in breadth and depth of Spike-specific TCRs came after two AZD1222 doses. Only six or seven AZD1222 recipients tested seropositive at baseline.

Germline values: CDR1 MNHEY, CDR2 SVGAGI. V lost 7 bases and J 8 bases, leaving 20 bases between the germline ends. This CDR3 spans 15 amino acids. Method: immunoSEQ multiplex PCR; TCRdb's copy keeps in-frame clones and lacks some. This sample has fewer than 120,000 clones; 70% to 90% occur once, and the top ten carry about 3.3%. Of note for this clone: Its antigen is not known.

This sample comprised peripheral blood, obtained on day 0 of AZD1222 vaccination. The chain links TRBV6-5 to TRBJ1-4; D is unresolved. This clonotype was sampled from an adult in good health. CDR3 coding DNA: TGTGCCAGCAAAGGTCGAGGGAATGAATACGAAAAACTGTTTTTT. Translated: CASKGRGNEYEKLFF.